At least ten counts were recorded for the clone carrying this T cell receptor beta chain. Antigen unknown. The authors produced cDNA by 5'RACE using 10-nucleotide random UMIs. The output of every sequencing run exceeded 190 million TCR-beta sequences, derived from 15-18 subjects. TCRdb redid the calling of the 5' RACE reads with MiXCR, one entry per CDR3 protein. The sample shows 55,000 to 75,000 distinct CDR3 sequences, over 2% of them seen only once. This specimen comes from a study of neurological immune-mediated disorders. Study-wide results and limits: Among 34 multiple sclerosis patients, phylogenetic grouping put the repertoires of 18 into a single related-CDR3 cluster, a possible signature.

The V gene's germline CDR1 is SGHTA and CDR2 FQGNSA. V gave up 5 bases and J gave up 0 bases, with 11 bases separating them. The CDR3 contains 15 residues. The starting material, 2 million PBMCs stored at -80 C, gave rise to the unsorted libraries. The chain uses TRBV7-2 and TRBJ2-1; D gene unclear. This sequence was found in a man in his fifties with multiple sclerosis. The sample was PBMCs. The CDR3 spells CASSLNSVSYNEQFF. The CDR3 nucleotides are TGTGCCAGCAGCCTGAACTCCGTCTCCTACAATGAGCAGTTCTTC.